These 4 T cell receptor beta chains came from one sample sequenced in a study of cytomegalovirus exposure and HLA in healthy donors. TCRdb keeps only in-frame clones here, not all; method: immunoSEQ multiplex PCR. The sample shows approximately 140,000 clones, approximately 87% of them seen only once. The sample was PBMCs. The source is a man younger than 35 in good health and CMV-seronegative.

The chain uses TRBV7-2 and TRBJ1-2; 8 positions agree with TRBD1. The CDR3 consists of 16 residues. The V and J ends lost 5 bases and 0 bases, in that order; junction bases with no gene match: 8. Germline V gene sequence: CDR1 SGHTA, CDR2 FQGNSA. The DNA of the CDR3 is TGTGCCAGCAGCCCCTTCGACAGGGGAGCTAACTATGGCTACACCTTC. This translates into CASSPFDRGANYGYTF.

The table lists this clone with a few counts. The chain has TRBV2 and TRBJ2-2; TRBD1 agrees at 9 bases. The germline gives CDR1 SNHLY, CDR2 FYNNEI. The trim removed 4 bases at V and 1 base at J, leaving 4 bases unmatched. The CDR3 is made up of 16 amino acids. The CDR3 here is CASSGGTGKNTGELFF. In nucleotides, the CDR3 is TGTGCCAGCAGTGGGGGGACAGGGAAGAACACCGGGGAGCTGTTTTTT.

V gene TRBV5-1 combines with J gene TRBJ1-1; maybe TRBD1 (5 bases). CDR3 length: 14 amino acids. Deletions cut 1 base from V and 5 bases from J, with 12 bases between. Germline CDR1 and CDR2: SGHRS and YFSETQ. CDR3 amino acids: CASSLQGVRTEAFF. The CDR3 bases are TGCGCCAGCAGCTTGCAGGGTGTCCGGACTGAAGCTTTCTTT.

This chain links TRBV11-2 with TRBJ2-5; possible D gene TRBD2, 6 bases. Trimming cost V 1 base and J 5 bases, with 17 bases left between them. The CDR3 totals 16 residues. Germline CDR1 SGHAT, CDR2 FQNNGV. CDR3: CASSLGISGFGETQYF. The CDR3 coding sequence is TGTGCCAGCAGCTTAGGGATCAGCGGGTTCGGGGAGACCCAGTACTTC.